This is a list of T cell receptor beta chains from one sample in a study of cytomegalovirus exposure and HLA in healthy donors. Assay used: immunoSEQ multiplex PCR; TCRdb lists only in-frame clones, some missing. The profile shows 90,000 to 120,000 clones, about 84% of them singletons. Sequencing input: PBMCs. These receptors were collected from a man aged 25-45 years in good health and CMV-seronegative. Both conserved end residues are part of each CDR3. The D gene is left open where the match is weak. Part of the rows lack a size; the others show once, few, many or a class for expanded clones.

j_call: TRBJ1-6; d_call: -; v_call: TRBV6-1; clone_size: many; cdr3_nt: TGTGCCAGCAGTGAAAACAGCCCAAATAATTCACCCCTCCACTTT; cdr3_aa: CASSENSPNNSPLHF
j_call: TRBJ1-1; d_call: -; v_call: TRBV29-1; clone_size: -; cdr3_nt: TGCAGCGTCGCTACAGGGAAAGGTACTGAAGCTTTCTTT; cdr3_aa: CSVATGKGTEAFF
j_call: TRBJ2-3; d_call: TRBD2; v_call: TRBV6-5; clone_size: -; cdr3_nt: TGTGCCAGCAGTTACGGGCTAGCGGGGGGCACAGATACGCAGTATTTT; cdr3_aa: CASSYGLAGGTDTQYF
j_call: TRBJ1-5; d_call: -; v_call: TRBV7-8; clone_size: -; cdr3_nt: TGTGCCAGCAGGCAACGAGGTTTGGGTCAGCCCCAGCATTTT; cdr3_aa: CASRQRGLGQPQHF
j_call: TRBJ2-7; d_call: -; v_call: TRBV9; clone_size: once; cdr3_nt: TGTGCCAGCAGCCCCGACAGCTCCTACGAGCAGTACTTC; cdr3_aa: CASSPDSSYEQYF
j_call: TRBJ1-2; d_call: -; v_call: TRBV9; clone_size: -; cdr3_nt: TGTGCCAGCAGCGAGGGGGTCGGGGGCTACACCTTC; cdr3_aa: CASSEGVGGYTF
j_call: TRBJ1-5; d_call: -; v_call: TRBV29-1; clone_size: -; cdr3_nt: TGCAGCGTCGCGGGGGTAATCCCCAATCAGCCCCAGCATTTT; cdr3_aa: CSVAGVIPNQPQHF
j_call: TRBJ2-7; d_call: -; v_call: TRBV12-5; clone_size: -; cdr3_nt: TGTGCTAGTGCCGCACGCCCCCGACAGTCTGTATCCTACGAGCAGTACTTC; cdr3_aa: CASAARPRQSVSYEQYF
j_call: TRBJ2-3; d_call: -; v_call: TRBV9; clone_size: few; cdr3_nt: TGTGCCAGCAGCGGGCGAGAGGGGGGGGGCGACACAGATACGCAGTATTTT; cdr3_aa: CASSGREGGGDTDTQYF
j_call: TRBJ1-5; d_call: TRBD1; v_call: TRBV19; clone_size: once; cdr3_nt: TGTGCCAGTAGCCCAGCAGAGACAGGGAACCAGCCCCAGCATTTT; cdr3_aa: CASSPAETGNQPQHF
j_call: TRBJ2-3; d_call: -; v_call: TRBV27; clone_size: -; cdr3_nt: TGTGCCAGCAGTTTTAGCAGATACCTGGATACGCAGTATTTT; cdr3_aa: CASSFSRYLDTQYF
j_call: TRBJ2-7; d_call: TRBD1; v_call: TRBV19; clone_size: -; cdr3_nt: TGTGCCAGTAGACTAACCGGGACAGCCTACGAGCAGTACTTC; cdr3_aa: CASRLTGTAYEQYF
j_call: TRBJ2-5; d_call: -; v_call: TRBV6-5; clone_size: -; cdr3_nt: TGTGCCAGCAGTTACTCGAGTCGGCAAGAGACCCAGTACTTC; cdr3_aa: CASSYSSRQETQYF
j_call: TRBJ2-7; d_call: -; v_call: TRBV11-2; clone_size: -; cdr3_nt: TGTGCCAGCAGCTTATCCCAGGGATCCTACGAGCAGTACTTC; cdr3_aa: CASSLSQGSYEQYF
j_call: TRBJ1-5; d_call: -; v_call: TRBV19; clone_size: -; cdr3_nt: TGTGCCAGTAGTATCAGCGGGCCACAGCCCCAGCATTTT; cdr3_aa: CASSISGPQPQHF
j_call: TRBJ1-1; d_call: -; v_call: TRBV2; clone_size: -; cdr3_nt: TGTGCCAGCAGTGCCAATCGGGGCACTGAAGCTTTCTTT; cdr3_aa: CASSANRGTEAFF
j_call: TRBJ1-2; d_call: -; v_call: TRBV29-1; clone_size: -; cdr3_nt: TGCAGCGTTATCACAGTAGCTAACTATGGCTACACCTTC; cdr3_aa: CSVITVANYGYTF
j_call: TRBJ2-7; d_call: TRBD1; v_call: TRBV6-9; clone_size: few; cdr3_nt: TGTGCCAGCGTGCCGGGACAGGGGTTCTACGAGCAGTACTTC; cdr3_aa: CASVPGQGFYEQYF
j_call: TRBJ2-7; d_call: -; v_call: TRBV28; clone_size: once; cdr3_nt: TGTGCCAGCAGCGACAGGTTCATCTTC; cdr3_aa: CASSDRFIF
j_call: TRBJ1-5; d_call: -; v_call: TRBV6-5; clone_size: -; cdr3_nt: TGTGCCAGCAGTTACTCAGGGGATCAGCCCCAGCATTTT; cdr3_aa: CASSYSGDQPQHF
j_call: TRBJ2-7; d_call: -; v_call: TRBV19; clone_size: -; cdr3_nt: TGTGCCAGTAGTAATGCAGCGTTCTACGAGCAGTACTTC; cdr3_aa: CASSNAAFYEQYF
j_call: TRBJ2-7; d_call: TRBD1; v_call: TRBV29-1; clone_size: -; cdr3_nt: TGCAGCGTTGGGACAGGTATTTACGAGCAGTACTTC; cdr3_aa: CSVGTGIYEQYF
j_call: TRBJ1-5; d_call: -; v_call: TRBV10-2; clone_size: few; cdr3_nt: TGCGCCAGCAGTGCCCGGGGGGAGTTTAATCAGCCCCAGCATTTT; cdr3_aa: CASSARGEFNQPQHF
j_call: TRBJ1-2; d_call: -; v_call: TRBV10-2; clone_size: -; cdr3_nt: TGCGCCAGCAGTGACGGGACAAACTATGGCTACACCTTC; cdr3_aa: CASSDGTNYGYTF
j_call: TRBJ2-6; d_call: TRBD1; v_call: TRBV9; clone_size: -; cdr3_nt: TGTGCCAGCAGCAATCCCGGGGGACAGGCCTATACTACCAACTCTGGGGCCAACGTCCTGACTTTC; cdr3_aa: CASSNPGGQAYTTNSGANVLTF
j_call: TRBJ2-2; d_call: -; v_call: TRBV7-9; clone_size: -; cdr3_nt: TGTGCCAGCAGCTTAGGATCGGGGGCCGGGGAGCTGTTTTTT; cdr3_aa: CASSLGSGAGELFF
j_call: TRBJ2-7; d_call: -; v_call: TRBV30; clone_size: -; cdr3_nt: TGTGCCTGGAGTGTCGGGCGGGGCAACTACGAGCAGTACTTC; cdr3_aa: CAWSVGRGNYEQYF
j_call: TRBJ2-7; d_call: -; v_call: TRBV29-1; clone_size: -; cdr3_nt: TGCAGCGTTGAAAATACGGGTAGCTCCTACGAGCAGTACTTC; cdr3_aa: CSVENTGSSYEQYF
j_call: TRBJ2-1; d_call: TRBD2; v_call: TRBV29-1; clone_size: few; cdr3_nt: TGCAGCGTTGAAGACCCTAGCGGGGGGGTCAATGAGCAGTTCTTC; cdr3_aa: CSVEDPSGGVNEQFF
j_call: TRBJ1-2; d_call: TRBD1; v_call: TRBV5-1; clone_size: -; cdr3_nt: TGCGCCAGCAGCTACGGGGGAACAGGGGACAACTATGGCTACACCTTC; cdr3_aa: CASSYGGTGDNYGYTF
j_call: TRBJ1-2; d_call: -; v_call: TRBV29-1; clone_size: once; cdr3_nt: TGCAGCGTTGAGGCCCCAAGCTTCAGCGGCGGCTACACCTTC; cdr3_aa: CSVEAPSFSGGYTF
j_call: TRBJ2-1; d_call: -; v_call: TRBV9; clone_size: -; cdr3_nt: TGTGCCAGCAGCACCTATGGGGCGGGGCTCTACAATGAGCAGTTCTTC; cdr3_aa: CASSTYGAGLYNEQFF
j_call: TRBJ2-7; d_call: TRBD1; v_call: TRBV5-1; clone_size: -; cdr3_nt: TGCGCCAGCCCCTGGACAGGGCCCTACGAGCAGTACTTC; cdr3_aa: CASPWTGPYEQYF
j_call: TRBJ2-7; d_call: -; v_call: TRBV10-2; clone_size: -; cdr3_nt: TGCGCCAGCAGTGACTACTACGAGCAGTACTTC; cdr3_aa: CASSDYYEQYF
j_call: TRBJ1-1; d_call: -; v_call: TRBV14; clone_size: -; cdr3_nt: TGTGCCAGCAGCCAAGGAAGGGGCGCGAACACTGAAGCTTTCTTT; cdr3_aa: CASSQGRGANTEAFF
j_call: TRBJ2-7; d_call: -; v_call: TRBV6-1; clone_size: -; cdr3_nt: TGTGCCAGCAGTGCATTCCGGGGGGCCTCCTACGAGCAGTACTTC; cdr3_aa: CASSAFRGASYEQYF
j_call: TRBJ2-5; d_call: -; v_call: TRBV10-2; clone_size: -; cdr3_nt: TGCGCCACCTTAGCAGGGGAGGGCAGGGCCCAGTACTTC; cdr3_aa: CATLAGEGRAQYF
j_call: TRBJ1-1; d_call: -; v_call: TRBV5-1; clone_size: -; cdr3_nt: TGCGCCAGCAGCTTGTCTTGGGCCGCTGAAGCTTTCTTT; cdr3_aa: CASSLSWAAEAFF
j_call: TRBJ1-2; d_call: -; v_call: TRBV19; clone_size: -; cdr3_nt: TGTGCCAGTAGTATCTGGCAGGCGGGCTACACCTTC; cdr3_aa: CASSIWQAGYTF
j_call: TRBJ2-7; d_call: TRBD2; v_call: TRBV7-9; clone_size: -; cdr3_nt: TGTGCCAGCAGTCCTACTAGCGGAAAAAAGACCTACGAGCAGTACTTC; cdr3_aa: CASSPTSGKKTYEQYF
j_call: TRBJ2-7; d_call: -; v_call: TRBV5-1; clone_size: -; cdr3_nt: TGCGCCAGCGCCCTGGGAGGTTCCTACGAGCAGTACTTC; cdr3_aa: CASALGGSYEQYF
j_call: TRBJ1-2; d_call: TRBD1; v_call: TRBV4-1; clone_size: -; cdr3_nt: TGCGCCAGCAGCCAGCCGACCAGGGGGCGGAACTATGGCTACACCTTC; cdr3_aa: CASSQPTRGRNYGYTF
j_call: TRBJ1-1; d_call: TRBD1; v_call: TRBV30; clone_size: -; cdr3_nt: TGTGCCTGGAGAGAGACAGGGTGGGCTGAAGCTTTCTTT; cdr3_aa: CAWRETGWAEAFF
j_call: TRBJ2-3; d_call: TRBD2; v_call: TRBV5-6; clone_size: -; cdr3_nt: TGTGCCAGCAGCTTGGGTCTAGCGGGAAGGGCAGATACGCAGTATTTT; cdr3_aa: CASSLGLAGRADTQYF
j_call: TRBJ1-6; d_call: TRBD1; v_call: TRBV6-4; clone_size: -; cdr3_nt: TGTGCCAGCAGGGAGGGGGCACGAGGATCACCCCTCCACTTT; cdr3_aa: CASREGARGSPLHF
j_call: TRBJ2-3; d_call: -; v_call: TRBV4-1; clone_size: -; cdr3_nt: TGCGCCAGCAGCCAAGAAGGAGCAGCCCGCGGGGATACGCAGTATTTT; cdr3_aa: CASSQEGAARGDTQYF
j_call: TRBJ1-2; d_call: TRBD1; v_call: TRBV5-1; clone_size: -; cdr3_nt: TGCGCCAGCAGCACGGGACAGTATGGCTACACCTTC; cdr3_aa: CASSTGQYGYTF
j_call: TRBJ2-1; d_call: TRBD2; v_call: TRBV30; clone_size: -; cdr3_nt: TGTGCCTGGAGACCGGGACTAGCGGGAGGTTTGTGGGAGCAGTTCTTC; cdr3_aa: CAWRPGLAGGLWEQFF
j_call: TRBJ2-5; d_call: TRBD2; v_call: TRBV19; clone_size: once; cdr3_nt: TGTGCCAGTAGTGGGGGGGTTGGCTTCGAGACCCAGTACTTC; cdr3_aa: CASSGGVGFETQYF
j_call: TRBJ1-1; d_call: -; v_call: TRBV27; clone_size: once; cdr3_nt: TGTGCCAGCAGTTTAACGGGCACTGAAGCTTTCTTT; cdr3_aa: CASSLTGTEAFF
j_call: TRBJ2-5; d_call: TRBD2; v_call: TRBV6-6; clone_size: -; cdr3_nt: TGTGCCACCCAGGGACTAGCGACCCCATGGGCGTACTTC; cdr3_aa: CATQGLATPWAYF
j_call: TRBJ1-4; d_call: -; v_call: TRBV29-1; clone_size: few; cdr3_nt: TGCAGCGCTCGCGTCAGGGAGGCAGAAAAACTGTTTTTT; cdr3_aa: CSARVREAEKLFF
j_call: TRBJ1-1; d_call: -; v_call: TRBV5-4; clone_size: -; cdr3_nt: TGTGCCGGCTCCCAGGGGATTAAGGGGAACACTGAAGCTTTCTTT; cdr3_aa: CAGSQGIKGNTEAFF
j_call: TRBJ2-1; d_call: TRBD1; v_call: TRBV15; clone_size: -; cdr3_nt: TGTGCCACCAGCGCGGACAGGGGTTGGAATGAGCAGTTCTTC; cdr3_aa: CATSADRGWNEQFF
j_call: TRBJ1-1; d_call: -; v_call: TRBV6-1; clone_size: few; cdr3_nt: TGTGCCAGCACCTACAGGGAAACTGAAGCTTTCTTT; cdr3_aa: CASTYRETEAFF
j_call: TRBJ2-5; d_call: TRBD2; v_call: TRBV4-1; clone_size: -; cdr3_nt: TGCGCCAGCAGCCATTCCGGGGCAGCTGGACTAGACCGGGAGACCCAGTACTTC; cdr3_aa: CASSHSGAAGLDRETQYF
j_call: TRBJ1-1; d_call: -; v_call: TRBV10-2; clone_size: few; cdr3_nt: TGCGCCAGCAGTGTTGAGGGGAACACTGAAGCTTTCTTT; cdr3_aa: CASSVEGNTEAFF
j_call: TRBJ2-7; d_call: TRBD2; v_call: TRBV2; clone_size: -; cdr3_nt: TGTGCCAACCAAAAGACGGGACTAGCTTCATCCGAGCAGTACTTC; cdr3_aa: CANQKTGLASSEQYF
j_call: TRBJ2-1; d_call: TRBD2; v_call: TRBV6-5; clone_size: -; cdr3_nt: TGTGCCAGCAGTACCGGGACTAGCGGGGGGAAGCAGTTCTTC; cdr3_aa: CASSTGTSGGKQFF